The clone carrying this TCR beta chain was seen a handful of times. The assay was immunoSEQ multiplex PCR, and TCRdb's table has in-frame clones only and misses some. The table records 74,000 or so clones, 70% to 90% of them present only once. This entry is derived from a study of control samples from healthy donors and cancer patients. With 3 bases removed from V and 2 bases from J, the gap between germline ends came to 7 bases. Germline assignment: CDR1 KGHDR and CDR2 SFDVKD. The CDR3 totals 13 residues. V usage is TRBV24-1 and J usage is TRBJ2-7; D gene unclear. The source material was blood. This TCR was sampled from a man in his forties or fifties in good health. In DNA, the CDR3 is TGTGCCACCAGTGATACGCAGACCTACGAGCAGTACTTC. Translation: CATSDTQTYEQYF.